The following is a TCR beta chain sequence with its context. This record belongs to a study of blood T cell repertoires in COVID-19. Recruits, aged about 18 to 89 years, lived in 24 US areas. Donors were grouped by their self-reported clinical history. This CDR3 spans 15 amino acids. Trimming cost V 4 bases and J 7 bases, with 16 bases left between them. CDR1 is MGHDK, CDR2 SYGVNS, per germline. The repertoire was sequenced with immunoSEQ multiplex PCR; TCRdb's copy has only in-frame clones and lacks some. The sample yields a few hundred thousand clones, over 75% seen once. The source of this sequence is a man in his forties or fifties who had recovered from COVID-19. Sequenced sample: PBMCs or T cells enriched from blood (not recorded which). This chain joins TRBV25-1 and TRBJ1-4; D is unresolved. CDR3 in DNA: TGTGCCAGCAGTGGCCGGCGACTGCTAGGTGAAAAACTGTTTTTT. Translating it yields CASSGRRLLGEKLFF. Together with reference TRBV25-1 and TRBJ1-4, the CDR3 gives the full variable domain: EADIYQTPRYLVIGTGKKITLECSQTMGHDKMYWYQQDPGMELHLIHYSYGVNSTEKGDLSSESTVSRIRTEHFPLTLESARPSHTSQYLCASSGRRLLGEKLFFGSGTQLSVL.